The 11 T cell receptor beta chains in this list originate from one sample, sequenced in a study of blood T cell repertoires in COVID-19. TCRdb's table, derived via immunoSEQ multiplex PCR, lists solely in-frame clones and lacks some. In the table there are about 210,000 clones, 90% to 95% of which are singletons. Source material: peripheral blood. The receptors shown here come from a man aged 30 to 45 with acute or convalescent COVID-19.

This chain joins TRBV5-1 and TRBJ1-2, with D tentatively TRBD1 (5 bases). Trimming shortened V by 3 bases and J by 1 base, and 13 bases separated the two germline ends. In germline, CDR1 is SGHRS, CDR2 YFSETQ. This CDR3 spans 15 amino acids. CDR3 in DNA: TGCGCCAGCAGCTCCGGGGGAGCTATTAACTATGGCTACACCTTC. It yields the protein CASSSGGAINYGYTF.

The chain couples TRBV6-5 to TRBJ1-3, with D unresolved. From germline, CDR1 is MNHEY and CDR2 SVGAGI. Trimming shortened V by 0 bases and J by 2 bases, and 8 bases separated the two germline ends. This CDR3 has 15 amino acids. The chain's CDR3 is CASSYSRPTGNTIYF. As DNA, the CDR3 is TGTGCCAGCAGTTACTCTCGCCCTACTGGAAACACCATATATTTT.

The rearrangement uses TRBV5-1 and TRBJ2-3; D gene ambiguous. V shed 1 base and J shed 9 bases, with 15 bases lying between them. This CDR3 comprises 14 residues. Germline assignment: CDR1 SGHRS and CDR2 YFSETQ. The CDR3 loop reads CASSLTNPIQTQYF. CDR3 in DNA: TGCGCCAGCAGCTTGACTAACCCAATCCAGACGCAGTATTTT.

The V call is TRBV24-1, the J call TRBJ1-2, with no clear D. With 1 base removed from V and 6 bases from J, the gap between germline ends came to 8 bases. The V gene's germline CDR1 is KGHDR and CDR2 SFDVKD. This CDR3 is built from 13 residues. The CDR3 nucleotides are TGTGCCACCAGTGATTTCGACAAGGATGGCTACACCTTC. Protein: CATSDFDKDGYTF.

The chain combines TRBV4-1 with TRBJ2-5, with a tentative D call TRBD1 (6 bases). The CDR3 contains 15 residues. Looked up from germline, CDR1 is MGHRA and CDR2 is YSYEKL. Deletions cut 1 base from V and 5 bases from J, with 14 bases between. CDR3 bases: TGCGCCAGCAGCCAAGTGGTTCAGGGGTGGGAGACCCAGTACTTC. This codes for CASSQVVQGWETQYF.

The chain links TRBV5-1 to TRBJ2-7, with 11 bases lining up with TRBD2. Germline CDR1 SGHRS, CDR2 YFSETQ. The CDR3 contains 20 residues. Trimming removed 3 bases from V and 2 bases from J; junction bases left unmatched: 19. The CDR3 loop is CASSYYPGQTLAGGPYEQYF. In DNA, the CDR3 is TGCGCCAGCAGCTATTATCCGGGACAGACCTTAGCGGGGGGGCCCTACGAGCAGTACTTC.

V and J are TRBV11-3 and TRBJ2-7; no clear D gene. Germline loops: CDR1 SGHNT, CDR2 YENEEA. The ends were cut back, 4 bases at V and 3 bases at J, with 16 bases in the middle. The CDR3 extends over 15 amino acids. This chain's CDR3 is CASSSRRRFRYEQYF. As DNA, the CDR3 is TGTGCCAGCAGCTCCAGGCGAAGGTTTCGCTACGAGCAGTACTTC.

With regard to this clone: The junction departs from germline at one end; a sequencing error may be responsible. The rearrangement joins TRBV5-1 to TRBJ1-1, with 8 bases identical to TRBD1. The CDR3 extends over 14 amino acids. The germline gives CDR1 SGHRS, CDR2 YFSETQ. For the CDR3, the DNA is TGCGCCAGCAGCTTGGGACAGGGGAACTCTGAAGCTTTCTTT. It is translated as CASSLGQGNSEAFF.

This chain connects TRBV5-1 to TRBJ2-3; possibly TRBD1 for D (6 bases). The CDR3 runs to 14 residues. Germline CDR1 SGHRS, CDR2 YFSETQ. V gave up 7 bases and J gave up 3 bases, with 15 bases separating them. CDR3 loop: CASSEDSWTDTQYF. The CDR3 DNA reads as TGCGCCAGCTCGGAGGACAGTTGGACAGATACGCAGTATTTT. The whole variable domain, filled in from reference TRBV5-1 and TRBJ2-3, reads KAGVTQTPRYLIKTRGQQVTLSCSPISGHRSVSWYQQTPGQGLQFLFEYFSETQRNKGNFPGRFSGRQFSNSRSEMNVSTLELGDSALYLCASSEDSWTDTQYFGPGTRLTVL.

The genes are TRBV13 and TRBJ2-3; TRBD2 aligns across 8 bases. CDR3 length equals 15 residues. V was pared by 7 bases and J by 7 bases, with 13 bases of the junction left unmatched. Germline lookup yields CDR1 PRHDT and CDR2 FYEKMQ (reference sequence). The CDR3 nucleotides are TGTGCCAGCACCCCGGGACTAGGGTACCATCATACGCAGTATTTT. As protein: CASTPGLGYHHTQYF. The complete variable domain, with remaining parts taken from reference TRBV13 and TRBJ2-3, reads AAGVIQSPRHLIKEKRETATLKCYPIPRHDTVYWYQQGPGQDPQFLISFYEKMQSDKGSIPDRFSAQQFSDYHSELNMSSLELGDSALYFCASTPGLGYHHTQYFGPGTRLTVL.

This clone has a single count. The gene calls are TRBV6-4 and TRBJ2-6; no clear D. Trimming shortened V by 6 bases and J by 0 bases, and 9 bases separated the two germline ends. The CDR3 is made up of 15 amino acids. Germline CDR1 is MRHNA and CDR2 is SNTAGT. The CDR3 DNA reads TGTGCCAGCAGCTCACAGAGCTCTGGGGCCAACGTCCTGACTTTC. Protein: CASSSQSSGANVLTF.